This T cell receptor beta chain was captured in a study of shared clonotypes between healthy human individuals. Assay runs were performed at deep level. Investigators spread the genomic DNA of each subset evenly over several immunoSEQ plates. The quantity of DNA used in unsorted PBMC replicate PCRs was approximately 270 ng, corresponding to about 30,000 T cell genomes. Produced via immunoSEQ multiplex PCR; TCRdb's table is partial and in-frame only. The sample holds 450,000 to 600,000 clones, less than 85% seen once. CDR1 and CDR2 from the germline V gene are MDHEN and SYDVKM. Trimming removed 5 bases at V and 3 bases at J, with 16 bases between. The CDR3 spans 15 residues.

The material sequenced was PBMCs. The clonotype originates from a woman between 40 and 50 years old in good health. Some clones in this sample may be carry-over from other donors' samples. The chain links TRBV28 to TRBJ2-5, with unresolved D. CDR3 nucleotide sequence: TGTGCCAGCAGTCCCCGCTTTCGGAGAGAAGAGACCCAGTACTTC. Protein sequence: CASSPRFRREETQYF.